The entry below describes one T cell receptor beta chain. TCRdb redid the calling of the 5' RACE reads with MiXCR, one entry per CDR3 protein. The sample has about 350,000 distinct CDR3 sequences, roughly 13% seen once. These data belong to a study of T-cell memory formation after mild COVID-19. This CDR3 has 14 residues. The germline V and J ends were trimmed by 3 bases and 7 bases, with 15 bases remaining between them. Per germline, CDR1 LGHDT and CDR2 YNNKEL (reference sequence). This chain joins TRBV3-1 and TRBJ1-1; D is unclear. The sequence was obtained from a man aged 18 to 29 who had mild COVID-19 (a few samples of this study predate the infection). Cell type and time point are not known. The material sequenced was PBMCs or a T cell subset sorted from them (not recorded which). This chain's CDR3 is CASSHASRDGEAFF. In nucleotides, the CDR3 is TGTGCCAGCAGCCATGCTTCTCGAGACGGTGAAGCTTTCTTT.